These 27 T cell receptor beta chains came from one sample sequenced in a study of identical twins. TCRdb fed the 5' RACE reads into MiXCR, producing one record per CDR3 protein. Of 550,000 to 700,000 distinct CDR3 sequences listed, over 8.5% are singletons. These same data were also listed under a study on yellow fever vaccine responses in identical twins.

Sequencing was done on a sample of PBMCs. The receptors shown here come from a woman under 30 in good health.

This clonotype was seen a few times. The rearrangement links TRBV7-9 to TRBJ2-7; 8 bases fit TRBD2. V was pared by 4 bases and J by 2 bases, with 7 bases of the junction left unmatched. CDR3 length equals 15 residues. CDR1 is SEHNR, CDR2 FQNEAQ, per germline (reference sequence). CDR3 sequence reads: CASSSRGGQTYEQYF. In DNA, the CDR3 is TGTGCCAGCAGCTCTCGGGGGGGTCAGACCTACGAGCAGTACTTC.

This clonotype appeared many times. The genes are TRBV14 and TRBJ1-2; TRBD1 is a possible D gene (5 bases). Trimming stripped 5 bases from V and 5 bases from J, with 21 bases between. The CDR3 consists of 16 residues. In germline, CDR1 is SGHDN, CDR2 FVKESK. CDR3 bases: TGTGCCAGCAGCGCACCATTGGGAAAAGGGGAGTATGGCTACACCTTC. Encoded protein: CASSAPLGKGEYGYTF.

This clonotype has ten or more counts. The rearrangement links TRBV5-1 to TRBJ1-1, with D possibly TRBD1 on 5 matching bases. CDR3 length equals 14 residues. The germline gives CDR1 SGHRS, CDR2 YFSETQ. Trimming took 4 bases from V and 0 from J, leaving 10 bases between them. CDR3: CASSNRPMNTEAFF. CDR3 bases: TGCGCCAGCAGCAACAGGCCGATGAACACTGAAGCTTTCTTT.

In this sample, this clonotype turned up a few times. The V call is TRBV28, the J call TRBJ1-6; D possibly corresponds to TRBD1 (6 bases). Germline CDR1 is MDHEN and CDR2 is SYDVKM. The V and J ends lost 4 bases and 7 bases respectively, with 11 bases between them. The CDR3 loop spans 14 amino acids. CDR3 nucleotides: TGTGCCAGCAGTTCACCCGGGACAAATTCACCCCTCCACTTT. It translates to CASSSPGTNSPLHF.

This clonotype has more than one count but fewer than ten. The chain links TRBV20-1 to TRBJ2-4, with no clear D. Germline values: CDR1 DFQATT, CDR2 SNEGSKA (reference sequence). The CDR3 has 14 residues. V was shortened by 4 bases and J by 3 bases, with 13 bases between the two germline ends. CDR3 loop: CSATPGLDKNIQYF. Here the CDR3 DNA reads TGCAGTGCTACCCCAGGCTTGGACAAAAACATTCAGTACTTC.

This chain links TRBV3-1 with TRBJ2-7, with 9 bases lining up with TRBD2. This CDR3 has 13 residues. The germline V gene has CDR1 LGHDT and CDR2 YNNKEL (reference sequence). J gave up 7 bases and V 4 bases, and 5 bases lay outside the gene matches. CDR3 in DNA: TGTGCCAGCAGCCCTTGGCGGGGGGGAGAGCAGTACTTC. Protein product: CASSPWRGGEQYF.

The V gene is TRBV5-1, the J gene TRBJ2-7, with a tentative D call TRBD2 (6 bases). V gave up 3 bases and J gave up 6 bases, with 19 bases separating them. This CDR3 is built from 15 residues. CDR1 is SGHRS, CDR2 YFSETQ, per germline. The CDR3 DNA is TGCGCCAGCAGCTCCCTTCCGGGGACTTCGGGCGAGCAGTACTTC. Translating gives CASSSLPGTSGEQYF.

The chain combines TRBV5-1 with TRBJ2-7; 12 positions agree with TRBD2. This CDR3 is built from 15 residues. Germline V gene sequence: CDR1 SGHRS, CDR2 YFSETQ. Trimming cost V 4 bases and J 2 bases; bases outside gene matches: 4. CDR3 nucleotide sequence: TGCGCCAGCAGCACCTCTAGCGGGAGGGCCTACGAGCAGTACTTC. It yields the protein CASSTSSGRAYEQYF.

This clonotype was counted a few times. This chain connects TRBV5-1 to TRBJ2-2; 7 nucleotides align to TRBD2. CDR3 length equals 16 residues. J lost 1 base, V lost 0 bases, and 3 bases had no gene match. The V gene's germline CDR1 is SGHRS and CDR2 YFSETQ. This CDR3 reads CASSLDGRGNTGELFF. DNA for the CDR3: TGCGCCAGCAGCTTGGATGGGAGGGGGAACACCGGGGAGCTGTTTTTT.

A few counts support this clonotype. The chain links TRBV5-1 to TRBJ2-7; D uncertain. CDR3 size: 15 residues. CDR1 and CDR2 from the germline V gene are SGHRS and YFSETQ. V was trimmed by 3 bases and J by 0 bases, leaving 13 bases between them. CDR3 nucleotides: TGCGCCAGCAGCTCAGCCTTAGCCCCCTCCTACGAGCAGTACTTC. Protein: CASSSALAPSYEQYF.

This clonotype was counted between two and nine times. The rearrangement uses TRBV20-1 and TRBJ2-2; D is possibly TRBD1 (8 bases). The germline V and J ends were trimmed by 6 bases and 5 bases, with 19 bases remaining between them. The germline V gene encodes CDR1 DFQATT and CDR2 SNEGSKA (reference sequence). There are 15 residues in the CDR3. The CDR3 spells CSAKYTGGGTGELFF. Here the CDR3 DNA reads TGCAGTGCGAAATACACAGGGGGGGGAACCGGGGAGCTGTTTTTT.

A few counts support this clonotype. The chain links TRBV2 to TRBJ2-3; 10 nucleotides align to TRBD2. Losses at the gene ends were 10 bases for V and 0 bases for J; bases not matched to a gene: 4. Per the germline V gene, CDR1 is SNHLY and CDR2 is FYNNEI. The CDR3 loop spans 14 amino acids. The CDR3 DNA reads as TGTGCCAATACTAGCGGGATCAGCACAGATACGCAGTATTTT. It encodes CANTSGISTDTQYF. Complete variable domain (other parts from reference TRBV2 and TRBJ2-3): EPEVTQTPSHQVTQMGQEVILRCVPISNHLYFYWYRQILGQKVEFLVSFYNNEISEKSEIFDDQFSVERPDGSNFTLKIRSTKLEDSAMYFCANTSGISTDTQYFGPGTRLTVL.

This clonotype was found many times. The CDR3 coding sequence is TGTGCCAGCAGCTTAGGAGGACAGCAAGAGACCCAGTACTTC. Translating it yields CASSLGGQQETQYF. The rearrangement uses TRBV7-2 and TRBJ2-5, with D possibly being TRBD1 (6 bases). The germline gives CDR1 SGHTA, CDR2 FQGNSA. Deletions cut 1 base from V and 2 bases from J, with 8 bases between. This CDR3 has 14 amino acids.

This clonotype was detected many times. The chain recombines TRBV18 with TRBJ2-7; D may be TRBD1 (6 bases). The CDR3 is 14 amino acids. Germline V lookup: CDR1 KGHSH, CDR2 LQKENI. Trimming pared 5 bases from V and 6 bases from J, leaving 17 bases between. In DNA, the CDR3 is TGTGCCAGCTCAGGTACTACAGGGCCGGGCGAGCAGTACTTC. It yields the protein CASSGTTGPGEQYF.

V is TRBV6-5 and J is TRBJ2-5; 8 positions agree with TRBD1. This CDR3 contains 14 residues. Per germline, CDR1 MNHEY and CDR2 SVGAGI. Unmatched junction bases numbered 4, after V lost 3 bases and J lost 4 bases. The CDR3, as DNA: TGTGCCAGCAGTTATTTCCAGGGGGCAGAGACCCAGTACTTC. Amino acid sequence: CASSYFQGAETQYF.

This clonotype was detected many times. The V gene is TRBV7-9, the J gene TRBJ2-1, with D possibly being TRBD2 (5 bases). V was pared by 5 bases and J by 1 base, with 15 bases between. Germline V gene lookup returns CDR1 SEHNR and CDR2 FQNEAQ (reference sequence). CDR3 length: 16 amino acids. CDR3 bases: TGTGCCAGCAGCCGCGGGTCTACTACTTCCTACAATGAGCAGTTCTTC. Translation: CASSRGSTTSYNEQFF.

This chain uses TRBV10-3 with TRBJ2-5; a possible D gene is TRBD1 (6 bases). This CDR3 spans 14 amino acids. Germline V lookup: CDR1 ENHRY, CDR2 SYGVKD. V was clipped by 3 bases and J by 3 bases, with 11 bases between them. CDR3: CAISDQDREETQYF. DNA for the CDR3: TGTGCCATCAGTGACCAGGACAGAGAAGAGACCCAGTACTTC.

This chain links TRBV4-3 with TRBJ2-7; no firm D call. The germline V gene has CDR1 LGHNA and CDR2 YSLEER. The V gene lost 0 bases and the J gene lost 0 bases, with 6 bases spanning the gap. The CDR3 runs to 14 residues. CDR3 coding DNA: TGCGCCAGCAGCCAAGATTATGCCTCCTACGAGCAGTACTTC. It codes for CASSQDYASYEQYF.

This clonotype was counted only a few times. The chain recombines TRBV7-3 with TRBJ1-6; tentatively, D is TRBD1 (5 bases). CDR3 length equals 15 residues. Trimming removed 0 bases at V and 9 bases at J, with 12 bases between. Germline CDR1 SGHTA, CDR2 FQGTGA. Written as DNA, the CDR3 is TGTGCCAGCAGCTTAACGGGAGGGGACTCTTCACCCCTCCACTTT. Protein: CASSLTGGDSSPLHF.

Many counts were recorded for this clonotype. The genes are TRBV4-2 and TRBJ1-6; 8 nucleotides match TRBD1. V dropped 4 bases and J dropped 7; count of bases not matched to a gene: 0. Germline V gene sequence: CDR1 LGHNA, CDR2 YNFKEQ. This CDR3 is built from 13 residues. CDR3 sequence (DNA): TGTGCCAGCAGCCGGGACAGGAATTCACCCCTCCACTTT. This sequence encodes CASSRDRNSPLHF.

This chain links TRBV5-5 with TRBJ1-2; tentative D call: TRBD1 (5 bases). Per germline, CDR1 SGHKS and CDR2 YYEKEE (reference sequence). The CDR3 loop spans 13 amino acids. The V end was cut by 1 base, the J end by 8 bases, with 12 bases between. The CDR3 sequence is CASSLYWGGGYTF. The CDR3 nucleotides are TGTGCCAGCAGCTTGTATTGGGGGGGAGGCTACACCTTC.

The chain carries TRBV20-1 and TRBJ2-7, with 8 bases matching TRBD2. CDR1 and CDR2 (germline): DFQATT, SNEGSKA (reference sequence). The length of the CDR3 is 15 residues. V shed 5 bases, J shed 7 bases, and the junction held 16 bases outside the gene matches. The CDR3 sequence is CSASHTAGGLREQYF. DNA for the CDR3: TGCAGTGCTTCTCACACGGCGGGAGGCCTAAGGGAGCAGTACTTC.

The CDR3 is CASSQDTLTSAPEKDTQYF. In DNA, the CDR3 is TGTGCCAGCAGCCAAGACACCTTAACTAGCGCCCCAGAAAAAGATACGCAGTATTTT. V usage is TRBV4-2 and J usage is TRBJ2-3; 7 bases map to TRBD2. The CDR3 runs to 19 residues. Germline V gene sequence: CDR1 LGHNA, CDR2 YNFKEQ. V shed 0 bases and J 5 bases; nucleotides not matched to a gene: 17.

In its sample, this clonotype was seen a few times. The chain employs TRBV12-3 or TRBV12-4 and TRBJ2-3; D is unclear. V was clipped by 3 bases and J by 4 bases, with 8 bases between them. The CDR3 is 13 amino acids. This CDR3 is CASSFISSDTQYF. The CDR3 DNA is TGTGCCAGCAGTTTTATCTCCTCAGATACGCAGTATTTT.

V is TRBV7-9 and J is TRBJ1-1; D gene unclear. The CDR3 contains 14 residues. V dropped 5 bases and J dropped 4 bases, with 14 bases sitting between them. Per germline, CDR1 SEHNR and CDR2 FQNEAQ (reference sequence). The CDR3 DNA is TGTGCCAGCAGCCCTACCCCTATAAGCACTGAAGCTTTCTTT. Its translation: CASSPTPISTEAFF.

There are many counts of this clonotype. The V call is TRBV12-3 or TRBV12-4, the J call TRBJ1-4; TRBD1 agrees at 7 bases. V trimming: 8 bases; J trimming: 2 bases; junction bases outside the gene matches: 2. This CDR3 is built from 13 residues. CDR3 protein: CASVTGTNEKLFF. For the CDR3, the DNA is TGTGCCAGCGTGACAGGGACTAATGAAAAACTGTTTTTT.

This clonotype was picked up a small number of times. The chain uses TRBV29-1 and TRBJ2-3; the match to TRBD2 covers 10 bases. The germline V gene has CDR1 SQVTM and CDR2 ANQGSEA. The CDR3 spans 17 residues. V gave up 3 bases and J gave up 0 bases; unmatched junction bases: 9. The CDR3: CSVDLAGEGDSTDTQYF. The DNA for the CDR3 is TGCAGCGTTGACCTAGCGGGAGAGGGTGACAGCACAGATACGCAGTATTTT.